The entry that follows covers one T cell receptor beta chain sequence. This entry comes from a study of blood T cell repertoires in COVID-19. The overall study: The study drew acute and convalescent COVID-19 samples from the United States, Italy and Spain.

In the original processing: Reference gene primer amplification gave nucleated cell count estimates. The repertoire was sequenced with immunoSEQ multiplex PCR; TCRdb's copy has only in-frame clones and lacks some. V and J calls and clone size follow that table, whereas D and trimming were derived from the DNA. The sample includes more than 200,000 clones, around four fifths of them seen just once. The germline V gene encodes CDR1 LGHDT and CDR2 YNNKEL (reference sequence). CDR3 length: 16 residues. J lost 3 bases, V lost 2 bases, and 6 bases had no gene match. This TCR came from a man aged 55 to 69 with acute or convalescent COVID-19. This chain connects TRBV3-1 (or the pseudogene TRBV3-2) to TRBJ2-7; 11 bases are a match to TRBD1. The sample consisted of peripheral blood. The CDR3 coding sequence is TGTGCCAGCAGCCAATTGGTCGGGACAGGGGGCTACGAGCAGTACTTC. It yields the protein CASSQLVGTGGYEQYF.